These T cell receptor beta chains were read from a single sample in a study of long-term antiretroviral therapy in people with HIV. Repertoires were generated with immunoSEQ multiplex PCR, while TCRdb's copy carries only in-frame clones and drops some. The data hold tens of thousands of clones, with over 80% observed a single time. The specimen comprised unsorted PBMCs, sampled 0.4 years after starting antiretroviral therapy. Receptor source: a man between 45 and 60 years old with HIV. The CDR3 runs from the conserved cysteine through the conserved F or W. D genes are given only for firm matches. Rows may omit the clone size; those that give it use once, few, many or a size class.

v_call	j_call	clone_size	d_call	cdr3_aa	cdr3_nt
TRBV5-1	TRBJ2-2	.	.	CASSLPVSLNTGELFF	TGCGCCAGCAGCTTGCCCGTCAGTTTGAACACCGGGGAGCTGTTTTTT
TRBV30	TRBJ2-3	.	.	CAWSWSTDTQYF	TGTGCCTGGAGTTGGAGCACAGATACGCAGTATTTT
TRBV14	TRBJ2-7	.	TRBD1	CASGDSLYYEQYF	TGTGCCAGCGGGGACAGCCTATACTACGAGCAGTACTTC
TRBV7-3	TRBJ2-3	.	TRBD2	CASSLRRGGSTDTQYF	TGTGCCAGCAGCTTAAGGCGGGGGGGAAGCACAGATACGCAGTATTTT
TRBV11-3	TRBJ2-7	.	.	CASSYGSSYEQYF	TGTGCCAGCAGCTATGGAAGCTCCTACGAGCAGTACTTC
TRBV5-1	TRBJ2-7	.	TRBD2	CASSLRSGGAYEQYF	TGCGCCAGCAGCTTGAGGAGCGGGGGGGCATACGAGCAGTACTTC
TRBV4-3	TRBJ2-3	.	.	CASSHTGVTDTQYF	TGCGCCAGCAGTCATACGGGGGTCACAGATACGCAGTATTTT
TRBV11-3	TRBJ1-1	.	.	CASSFQENTEAFF	TGTGCCAGCAGCTTTCAGGAGAACACTGAAGCTTTCTTT
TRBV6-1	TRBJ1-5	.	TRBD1	CASTLDRASNQPQHF	TGTGCCAGCACCCTCGACAGGGCCAGCAATCAGCCCCAGCATTTT
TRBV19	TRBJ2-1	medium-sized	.	CASSILDAPSNEQFF	TGTGCCAGTAGTATCCTGGACGCCCCCTCCAATGAGCAGTTCTTC
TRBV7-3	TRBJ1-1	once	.	CASSLTEHTEAFF	TGTGCCAGCAGCTTAACGGAGCACACTGAAGCTTTCTTT
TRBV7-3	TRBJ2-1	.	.	CASAQEAGRNEQFF	TGTGCCAGCGCCCAAGAGGCAGGGCGCAATGAGCAGTTCTTC
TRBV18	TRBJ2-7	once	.	CASSPLGPGADEQYF	TGTGCCAGCTCACCACTTGGGCCAGGGGCGGACGAGCAGTACTTC
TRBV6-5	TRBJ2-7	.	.	CASSWGRTAAYEQYF	TGTGCCAGCAGCTGGGGTCGGACAGCCGCCTACGAGCAGTACTTC
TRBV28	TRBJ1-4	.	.	CASSLGSQGNEKLFF	TGTGCCAGCAGTTTAGGCAGTCAGGGTAATGAAAAACTGTTTTTT
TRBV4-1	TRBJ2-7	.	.	CASSQDEQPYEQYF	TGCGCCAGCAGCCAAGACGAACAGCCGTACGAGCAGTACTTC
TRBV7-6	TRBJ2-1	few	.	CASSLGTANSYNEQFF	TGTGCCAGCAGCTTAGGGACAGCCAACTCCTACAATGAGCAGTTCTTC
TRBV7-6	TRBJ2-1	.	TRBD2	CASSFSGGIYNEQFF	TGTGCCAGCAGCTTTAGCGGGGGGATCTACAATGAGCAGTTCTTC
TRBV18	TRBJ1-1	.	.	CASSPRGVGEAFF	TGTGCCAGCTCACCACGGGGAGTGGGTGAAGCTTTCTTT
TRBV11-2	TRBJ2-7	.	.	CASSLVAGFSYEQYF	TGTGCCAGCAGCTTAGTTGCGGGGTTCTCCTACGAGCAGTACTTC
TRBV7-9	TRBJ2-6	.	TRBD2	CASSLGRGTSGANVLTF	TGTGCCAGCAGCTTGGGGAGGGGAACCTCTGGGGCCAACGTCCTGACTTTC
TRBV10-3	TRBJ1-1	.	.	CAISEPGLLTEAFF	TGTGCCATCAGTGAACCGGGTCTTCTCACTGAAGCTTTCTTT
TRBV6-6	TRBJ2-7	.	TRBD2	CASSQPGTSARYEQYF	TGTGCCAGCAGTCAACCCGGGACTAGCGCCCGCTACGAGCAGTACTTC
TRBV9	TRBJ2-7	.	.	CASSPTLRKDEQYF	TGTGCCAGCAGCCCCACCCTCCGTAAGGACGAGCAGTACTTC
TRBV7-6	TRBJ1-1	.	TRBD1	CASSAGTGPGLEAFF	TGTGCCAGCAGCGCCGGGACAGGGCCGGGACTTGAAGCTTTCTTT
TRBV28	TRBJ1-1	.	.	CASSLERGRTEAFF	TGTGCCAGCAGTCTTGAACGAGGTCGCACTGAAGCTTTCTTT
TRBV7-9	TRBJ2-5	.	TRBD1	CASSFTGTGLETQYF	TGTGCCAGCAGCTTTACCGGGACAGGTCTAGAGACCCAGTACTTC
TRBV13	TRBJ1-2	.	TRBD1	CASSVTKYQGASGYTF	TGTGCCAGCAGCGTAACCAAATACCAGGGGGCGAGTGGCTACACCTTC
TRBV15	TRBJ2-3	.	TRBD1	CATSKGGATDTQYF	TGTGCCACCAGCAAAGGGGGCGCGACAGATACGCAGTATTTT
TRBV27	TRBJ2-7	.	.	CATQPRDGSYEQYF	TGTGCCACCCAACCTCGGGACGGCTCCTACGAGCAGTACTTC
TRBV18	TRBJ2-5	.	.	CASSRARGETQYF	TGTGCCAGCTCACGGGCGCGGGGTGAGACCCAGTACTTC
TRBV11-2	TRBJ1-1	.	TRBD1	CASSLGTGGSTEAFF	TGTGCCAGCAGCTTAGGGACAGGGGGCTCGACTGAAGCTTTCTTT
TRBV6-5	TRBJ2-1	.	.	CASNSVGSYNEQFF	TGTGCCAGCAATTCAGTGGGCTCCTACAATGAGCAGTTCTTC
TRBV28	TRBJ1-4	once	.	CASSSIWAANEKLFF	TGTGCCAGCAGTTCTATATGGGCAGCTAATGAAAAACTGTTTTTT
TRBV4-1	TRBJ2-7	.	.	CASSQVPWLGRQSTYEQYF	TGCGCCAGCAGCCAAGTTCCGTGGCTGGGGAGACAGTCCACCTACGAGCAGTACTTC
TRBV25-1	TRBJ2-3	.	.	CASSEWEAGVTDTQYF	TGTGCCAGCAGTGAATGGGAGGCGGGCGTGACAGATACGCAGTATTTT
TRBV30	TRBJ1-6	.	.	CACSGDSSYNSPLHF	TGTGCCTGTTCAGGGGATAGCTCCTATAATTCACCCCTCCACTTT
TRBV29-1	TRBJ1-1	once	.	CSVGHNRGPWTEAFF	TGCAGCGTTGGGCATAATAGGGGCCCTTGGACTGAAGCTTTCTTT
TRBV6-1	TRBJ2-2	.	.	CASRTDGNTGELFF	TGTGCCAGCAGGACGGACGGGAACACCGGGGAGCTGTTTTTT
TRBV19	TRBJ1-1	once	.	CASSIGTNTEAFF	TGTGCCAGTAGTATTGGGACGAACACTGAAGCTTTCTTT
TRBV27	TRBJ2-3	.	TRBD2	CASSSGTSGHTDTQYF	TGTGCCAGCAGTTCCGGGACTAGCGGGCACACAGATACGCAGTATTTT
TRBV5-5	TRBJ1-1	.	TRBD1	CASSLRRTGNTEAFF	TGTGCCAGCAGCTTGCGCCGGACAGGGAACACTGAAGCTTTCTTT
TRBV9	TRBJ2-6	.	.	CASSVVGELVPGANVLTF	TGTGCCAGCAGCGTAGTGGGGGAATTGGTCCCTGGGGCCAACGTCCTGACTTTC
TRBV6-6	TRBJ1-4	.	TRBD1	CASRRTGGRVNEKLFF	TGTGCCAGCAGGAGAACAGGGGGAAGGGTAAATGAAAAACTGTTTTTT
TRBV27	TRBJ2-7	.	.	CASSPRDGYEQYF	TGTGCCAGCAGTCCCCGGGACGGCTACGAGCAGTACTTC
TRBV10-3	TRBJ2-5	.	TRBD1	CAISSPRTGETQYF	TGTGCCATCAGCTCACCCCGGACAGGAGAGACCCAGTACTTC
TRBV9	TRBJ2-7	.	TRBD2	CASSVAFSGTSGPYEQYF	TGTGCCAGCAGCGTAGCCTTCTCCGGGACTAGCGGACCCTACGAGCAGTACTTC
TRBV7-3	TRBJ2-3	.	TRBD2	CASSYRGDSTDTQYF	TGTGCCAGCAGTTACCGGGGGGACAGCACAGATACGCAGTATTTT
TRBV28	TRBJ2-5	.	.	CASSLLDYETQYF	TGTGCCAGCAGTTTACTTGACTACGAGACCCAGTACTTC
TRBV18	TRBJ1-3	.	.	CASSPRDQGGNTIYF	TGTGCCAGCTCACCAAGAGACCAGGGTGGAAACACCATATATTTT
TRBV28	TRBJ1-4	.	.	CASSLGEKLFF	TGTGCCAGCAGTTTAGGGGAAAAACTGTTTTTT
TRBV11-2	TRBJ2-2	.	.	CASSLARTWGGELFF	TGTGCCAGCAGCTTAGCTCGGACCTGGGGCGGGGAGCTGTTTTTT
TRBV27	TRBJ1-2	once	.	CASSLHGLYGYTF	TGTGCCAGCAGTTTGCACGGCCTCTATGGCTACACCTTC
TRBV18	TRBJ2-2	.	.	CASSIKGQINTGELFF	TGTGCCAGCTCAATAAAGGGTCAGATAAACACCGGGGAGCTGTTTTTT
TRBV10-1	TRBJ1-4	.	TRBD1	CASSPGRGLFSSNEKLFF	TGCGCCAGCAGCCCCGGCAGGGGGCTTTTTTCATCTAATGAAAAACTGTTTTTT
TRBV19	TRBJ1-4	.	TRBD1	CASSTLRGPNEKLFF	TGTGCCAGTAGTACCCTAAGGGGGCCTAATGAAAAACTGTTTTTT